The clone carrying this T cell receptor beta chain was seen a few times. Its target is unknown. The germline V gene encodes CDR1 MNHEY and CDR2 SMNVEV (reference sequence). V was pared by 2 bases and J by 1 base, with 9 bases between. The CDR3 totals 15 residues. This specimen belongs to a study of CD8 T cells in ankylosing spondylitis. Study-wide results and limits: A TCR beta motif of fewer than ten highly homologous variants seemed to mark ankylosing spondylitis blood. The clones that were linked to disease were reported to be significantly enriched in matched synovial fluid samples from ankylosing spondylitis patients.

The authors made TCR beta libraries by quantitative 5'-RACE with molecular barcodes. Using its own MiXCR run on the 5' RACE reads, TCRdb lists one record per CDR3 protein. This sample has 150,000 to 200,000 distinct CDR3 sequences; about 9.9% occur once, and the top ten carry approximately 32%. This TCR came from a male donor with ankylosing spondylitis or in good health (not recorded which). This chain uses TRBV27 with TRBJ1-5; D possibly corresponds to TRBD1 (6 bases). Sequenced input: blood, either unsorted or a sorted T cell fraction (not recorded which). The CDR3 loop is CASSLTGFSNQPQHF. CDR3 coding DNA: TGTGCCAGCAGTTTAACAGGGTTCAGCAATCAGCCCCAGCATTTT.